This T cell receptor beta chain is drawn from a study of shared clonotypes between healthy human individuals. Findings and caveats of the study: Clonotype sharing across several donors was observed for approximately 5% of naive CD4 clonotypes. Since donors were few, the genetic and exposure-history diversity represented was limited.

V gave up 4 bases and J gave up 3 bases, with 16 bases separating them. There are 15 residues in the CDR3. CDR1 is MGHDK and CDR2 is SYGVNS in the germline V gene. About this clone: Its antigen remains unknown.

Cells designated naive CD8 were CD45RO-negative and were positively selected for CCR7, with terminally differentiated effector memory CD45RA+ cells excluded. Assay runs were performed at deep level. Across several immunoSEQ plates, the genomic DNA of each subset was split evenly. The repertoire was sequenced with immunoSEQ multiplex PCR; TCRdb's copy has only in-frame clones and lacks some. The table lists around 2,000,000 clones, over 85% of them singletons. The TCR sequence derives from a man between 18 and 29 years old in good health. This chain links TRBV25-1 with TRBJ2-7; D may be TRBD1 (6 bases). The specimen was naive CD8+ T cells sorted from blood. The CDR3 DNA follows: TGTGCCAGCAGTGGCCACAGGGAGAGGGTCTACGAGCAGTACTTC. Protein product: CASSGHRERVYEQYF.